This T cell receptor beta chain came from a study of cytomegalovirus exposure and HLA in healthy donors (dated 2017 in TCRdb). Describing the broader study: In an earlier analysis of about 560 of the donors, approximately 260 Gb of sequence data and 90 million to 130 million unique TCR beta sequences from about 180 million T cells were reported. In a later analysis, previously published TCR beta repertoires from 670 or so donors were re-analyzed and high-resolution HLA genotyping was added so that TCR occurrence patterns could be studied. The number of donors typed differed by locus, with about 629-640 for A, B, C, DRB1 and DQB1, around 500 for DQA1, 600 to 610 for DPA1, and approximately 470 for DPB1. Besides the first cohort of approximately 710 subjects, a separate validation cohort made up of 95 to 150 different subjects was used. The later analysis used no new phenotypic data to find candidate immune exposures, relying instead on TCR beta sequences and their occurrence across donors. The study used immunosequencing to profile the T cell repertoires of several hundred subjects and linked those repertoires to cytomegalovirus serostatus. Around 320 gigabases of sequencing data and 70 million to 85 million unique TCR sequences were included in an early release covering 550 to 650 HLA-typed donors. Donor age, sex, ethnicity and CMV serostatus were compiled together with the repertoire data. The study was designed to test whether signatures of past pathogen exposure could be identified by cataloging public T cell receptors. To decide whether each TCR beta V gene segment behaved as functional or pseudogenic, an earlier analysis of approximately 590 of the donors relied on high-throughput TCR beta sequencing. Four to six DR-DQ haplotypes were handled as single units for association and clustering because linkage in the cohort was strong. High-throughput TCR immunosequencing, statistical association of individual TCRs with disease status, and machine learning were combined to predict cytomegalovirus infection status. Among about 370 genotyped donors of the cohort, an average of around 220,000 unique TCR beta nucleotide sequences was sequenced per donor, of which roughly 17% were non-productive. The genetic ancestry cluster associated with self-reported Caucasian donors included roughly four fifths of the 300 to 400 genotyped donors. A later genetic analysis used genome-wide SNP genotypes for about 65% of the roughly 700 donors, treating that subset as a discovery cohort. HLA typing covered class I and class II loci at four-digit resolution. All discovery cohort repertoires had been generated using a single sequencing platform. Study-wide findings and limitations: Correlated functional status among segregating V segments might be attributable to linkage disequilibrium, but an unknown experimental factor could not be ruled out. The cohort was sequenced for TCR beta chains only, and without alpha or paired-chain data the features that could be detected were limited. A further reported finding was that TCR beta sequences accurately predicted the HLA-A and HLA-B alleles for most subjects in the first cohort. In a later analysis, several top co-occurrence clusters were reported to appear linked to parvovirus B19, influenza, CMV and Epstein-Barr virus. Over 15 rarely observed V segments, including chromosome 9 orphons, were excluded from the earlier analysis of just under 600 of the donors because counts were too low. In a later analysis, 15,000 to 20,000 TCR beta sequences were associated with specific HLA alleles at a false discovery rate of 0.05. A later analysis found that HLA-associated TCR beta chains were more clonally expanded and had lower generation probabilities than equally common non-associated chains. Strong co-occurrence of HLA alleles, especially DR and DQ, made assigning TCR associations to individual alleles difficult. A group of highly shared sequence variants was considered likely to be a technical artifact of the sequencing pipeline. A later genetic analysis associated a missense DCLRE1C variant with V-gene and J-gene trimming of TCR beta chains, and an independent cohort replicated the association. The presence/absence analyses assumed that sequencing depth was roughly uniform across donors, and that assumption may not be true. While some public TCRs were present in many individuals, most TCR sequences turned up only very rarely across donors. Cytomegalovirus status was reported to be diagnosed by the classifier with high specificity and sensitivity in both the original and validation cohorts. The authors suggested that the approach could potentially be generalized to other disease states and immunological phenotypes. An earlier analysis of some 590 of the donors showed that most TCR beta V segments appeared in productive rearrangements either about 90% or about 30% of the time, which broadly matched IMGT annotations. In vitro tests confirmed that a few of the cytomegalovirus-associated TCR beta chains recognize cytomegalovirus antigens. The only immune exposure information available for the cohort was CMV serostatus. Because HLA typing was unavailable for some donors at each locus, only the typed subset was used in association tests. In a later analysis, TCR association rates were found to vary across HLA loci, with the most associated TCRs seen for DRB1 alleles and the fewest for HLA-C alleles. In the study, 150 to 200 TCR beta chains were listed as associated with cytomegalovirus. In a later analysis, most CMV-associated TCR beta chains were found to appear HLA-restricted, with HLA associations seemingly driven largely by CMV exposure. According to a later genetic analysis, donors in an Asian-associated ancestry cluster had fewer N-insertions in productive TCRs than the approximately 610-donor mean.

Comment on this clone: What antigen it recognizes has not been identified. The sample holds no much larger clone one base away, and base qualities are not on file.

The method was the immunoSEQ multiplex PCR assay. The multiplex PCR relied on a mix of 60 forward primers for TCR Vbeta segments and 13 reverse primers for TCR Jbeta segments. Amplification of the CDR3 region of rearranged TCR beta genes was performed with a multiplex PCR assay on genomic DNA. The amplified TCR beta libraries were sequenced on the Illumina HiSeq System as 87-base-pair reads. The source study handled its data this way. In a later analysis, tens of millions of unique TCR beta chains were counted across the roughly 610 repertoires, and roughly 11 million of these chains were shared by at least two donors. A nearest-neighbor algorithm error-corrected the raw reads and collapsed the reads into unique sequences, merging closely related sequences to remove PCR and sequencing errors. V, D and J gene segments were assigned by aligning CDR3 sequences to IMGT reference sequences. For a sequence to be retained, at least a six-nucleotide match to both a V gene segment and a J gene segment was required. Rearrangements were classified as productive when the CDR3 lacked stop codons and remained in frame with V and J, and all other rearrangements were classified as non-productive. Following IMGT convention, CDR3 was defined as the stretch from the second conserved V-encoded cysteine up to the conserved J-encoded phenylalanine. In an earlier analysis of approximately 500 of the donors, sequences lacking an unambiguous match to a single V gene segment were excluded. In an earlier analysis of several hundred of the donors, V segments were called functional above 56.7% productive rearrangements and were called segregating when the between-donor standard deviation exceeded 5%. To diagnose cytomegalovirus status from the catalog of TCR beta chain sequences, a statistical classification framework was built. A later analysis assigned V and J genes by comparing TCR nucleotide sequences with IMGT/GENE-DB human TR gene sequences. In a later analysis, CDR3 sequences and most-parsimonious VDJ recombination scenarios were assigned using the TCRdist pipeline. A later analysis defined each TCR beta chain by its CDR3 amino acid sequence plus V-gene family, and excluded reads lacking a unique V-gene family. To address suspected cross-contamination and a sequencing artifact, a later analysis removed under 600 highly shared, low-generation-probability nucleotide sequences. A later analysis calculated a clonal expansion index for each public chain from normalized within-repertoire ranks of inferred template counts. Generation probabilities in a later analysis came from a VDJ recombination model fitted to out-of-frame rearrangements, and those results were checked against IGoR. In a later analysis, hypergeometric tests were used to score TCR-TCR, TCR-HLA and TCR-CMV co-occurrence, with a repertoire-size bias correction applied to TCR pairs. In a later analysis, false discovery rates were estimated by permuting HLA or CMV assignments 20 times. A later analysis grouped co-occurring TCRs with DBSCAN, adding TCRdist sequence similarity when clustering within HLA-allele-positive subsets. Repertoires with fewer than 30,000 or more than 120,000 public chains, plus five repertoires with anomalous nucleotide sharing, were excluded from co-occurrence clustering. TCRdb mirrors the immuneACCESS table, restricted to in-frame sequences. Some clones are absent from its copies; in checked studies, under half trace to an unresolved V gene, and the reason for the others is unknown. V, J and clone size are taken as reported in that table, and D and trimming were inferred from the DNA itself. The sample table lists around 80,000 clones, roughly 79% of them with a count of one. Of the sample, over 4.5% falls within the top ten clones.

The cohort comprised several hundred healthy bone marrow donors. Cohort members were all nominally healthy when sampled, although unrecorded immune exposures were likely present. The donor was CMV seropositive and was included in the group of almost 300 seropositive cohort members. Every donor gave a peripheral blood sample, and the peripheral blood mononuclear cells from that sample were used for TCR beta sequencing. The Qiagen DNeasy Blood Extraction Kit was used to extract genomic DNA from the blood cell samples. The TCR comes from a man aged 18 to 35 in good health and CMV-seropositive. The sequencing input was PBMCs.

CDR3 loop: CASSFMASNQPQHF. The DNA sequence is given as TGTGCCAGCAGCTTCATGGCATCTAATCAGCCCCAGCATTTT. The rearrangement combines TRBV5-6 with TRBJ1-5; the D gene remains uncertain. The CDR3 spans 14 residues, from the cysteine through the phenylalanine. Kept here is only the CDR3 DNA, which spans 42 bases and is read in frame from base 1. Based on the germline V gene, the CDR1 and CDR2 sequences are SGHDT and YYEEEE. Cut back by 2 bases and 4 bases, the V and J ends lie 10 bases apart.